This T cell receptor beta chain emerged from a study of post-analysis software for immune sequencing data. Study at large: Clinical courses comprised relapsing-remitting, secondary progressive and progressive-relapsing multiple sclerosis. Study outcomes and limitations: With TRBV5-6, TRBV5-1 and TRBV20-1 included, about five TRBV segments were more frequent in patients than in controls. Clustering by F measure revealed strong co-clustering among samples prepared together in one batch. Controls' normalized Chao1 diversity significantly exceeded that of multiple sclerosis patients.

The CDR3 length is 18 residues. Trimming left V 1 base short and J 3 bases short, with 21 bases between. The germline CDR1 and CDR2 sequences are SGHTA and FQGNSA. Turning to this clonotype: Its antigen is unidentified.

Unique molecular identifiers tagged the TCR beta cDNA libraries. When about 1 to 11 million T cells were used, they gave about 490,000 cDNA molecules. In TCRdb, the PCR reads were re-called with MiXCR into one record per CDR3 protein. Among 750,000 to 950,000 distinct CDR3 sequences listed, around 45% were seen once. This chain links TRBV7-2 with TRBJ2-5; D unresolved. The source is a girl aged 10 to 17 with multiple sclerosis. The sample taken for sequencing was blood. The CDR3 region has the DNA TGTGCCAGCAGCTTAGTTCTTTTTTTGGGCGAGAGGAAAGAGACCCAGTACTTC. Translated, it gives CASSLVLFLGERKETQYF.